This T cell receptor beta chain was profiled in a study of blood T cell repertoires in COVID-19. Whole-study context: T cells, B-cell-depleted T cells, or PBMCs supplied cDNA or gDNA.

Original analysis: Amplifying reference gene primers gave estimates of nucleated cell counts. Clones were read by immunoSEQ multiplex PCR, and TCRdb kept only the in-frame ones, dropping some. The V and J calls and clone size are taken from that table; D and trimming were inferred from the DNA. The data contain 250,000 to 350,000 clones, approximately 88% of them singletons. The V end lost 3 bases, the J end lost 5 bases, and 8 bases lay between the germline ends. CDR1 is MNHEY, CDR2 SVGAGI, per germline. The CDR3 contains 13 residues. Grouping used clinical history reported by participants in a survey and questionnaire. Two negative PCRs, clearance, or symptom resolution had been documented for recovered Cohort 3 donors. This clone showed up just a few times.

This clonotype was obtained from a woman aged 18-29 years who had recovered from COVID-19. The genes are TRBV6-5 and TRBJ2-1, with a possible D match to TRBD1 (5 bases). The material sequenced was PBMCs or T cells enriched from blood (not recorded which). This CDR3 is CASSYLGHNEQFF. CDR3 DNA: TGTGCCAGCAGTTATCTGGGGCACAATGAGCAGTTCTTC.